This TCR beta chain is from a study of Ad26.COV2.S vaccination and SARS-CoV-2 variants. Study findings and constraints: The analyses of TCR breadth and depth may have understated the size of total T cell responses. Similar non-spike TCR breadth was observed in recipients of vaccine and of placebo. Considerable breadth of spike-specific CD8+ and CD4+ T cell responses has reportedly been documented following vaccination. Vaccine recipients posted higher spike-specific TCR breadth than their placebo counterparts.

In regard to this clone: The antigen is undetermined.

There are 14 residues in the CDR3. From germline, CDR1 is SGHNT and CDR2 YYREEE (reference sequence). With 6 bases removed from V and 7 bases from J, the gap between germline ends came to 20 bases. TCRdb keeps only in-frame clones here, not all; method: immunoSEQ multiplex PCR. Of approximately 140,000 clones in the sample, approximately 90% were seen once. V and J are TRBV5-4 and TRBJ2-7; a weak D match, TRBD1 (7 bases). The source was peripheral blood, collected after recovery from COVID-19. This clonotype originated in a human donor who had recovered from COVID-19. CDR3 loop: CASTPAGQPREQYF. CDR3 DNA sequence: TGTGCCAGCACCCCGGCGGGACAGCCTAGGGAGCAGTACTTC.